This T cell receptor (beta chain) was captured by sequencing in a study of long-term antiretroviral therapy in people with HIV. Study-wide results and caveats: Transplant donor controls retained higher diversity, though diversity increased after ART. Blood was collected between about 2003 and 2018, possibly under older ART regimens. Repertoire dominance by clones expanded before ART was seen at all time points.

Comment on this clone: The antigen remains undetermined.

Survey level was the resolution at which the v3.0 immunoSEQ assay ran. Data came from immunoSEQ multiplex PCR; TCRdb stores just in-frame clones and leaves some out. The table shows just under 30,000 clones, with approximately 91% occurring only once. CDR3 size: 16 residues. Germline loops: CDR1 MNHEY, CDR2 SMNVEV (reference sequence). With 1 base clipped from V and 10 bases from J, the junction kept 10 bases outside the gene matches. Each specimen consisted of roughly 1-10 million cryopreserved PBMC prior to extraction of DNA. The V and J genes are TRBV27 and TRBJ2-1; 10 bases map to TRBD2. The specimen was unsorted PBMCs, collected roughly 5 years before starting antiretroviral therapy. This receptor was obtained from a man aged 50 or older with HIV. The CDR3 sequence: CASSLLRASGSGEQFF. In nucleotides, the CDR3 is TGTGCCAGCAGTTTATTAAGGGCTAGCGGGAGCGGCGAGCAGTTCTTC.